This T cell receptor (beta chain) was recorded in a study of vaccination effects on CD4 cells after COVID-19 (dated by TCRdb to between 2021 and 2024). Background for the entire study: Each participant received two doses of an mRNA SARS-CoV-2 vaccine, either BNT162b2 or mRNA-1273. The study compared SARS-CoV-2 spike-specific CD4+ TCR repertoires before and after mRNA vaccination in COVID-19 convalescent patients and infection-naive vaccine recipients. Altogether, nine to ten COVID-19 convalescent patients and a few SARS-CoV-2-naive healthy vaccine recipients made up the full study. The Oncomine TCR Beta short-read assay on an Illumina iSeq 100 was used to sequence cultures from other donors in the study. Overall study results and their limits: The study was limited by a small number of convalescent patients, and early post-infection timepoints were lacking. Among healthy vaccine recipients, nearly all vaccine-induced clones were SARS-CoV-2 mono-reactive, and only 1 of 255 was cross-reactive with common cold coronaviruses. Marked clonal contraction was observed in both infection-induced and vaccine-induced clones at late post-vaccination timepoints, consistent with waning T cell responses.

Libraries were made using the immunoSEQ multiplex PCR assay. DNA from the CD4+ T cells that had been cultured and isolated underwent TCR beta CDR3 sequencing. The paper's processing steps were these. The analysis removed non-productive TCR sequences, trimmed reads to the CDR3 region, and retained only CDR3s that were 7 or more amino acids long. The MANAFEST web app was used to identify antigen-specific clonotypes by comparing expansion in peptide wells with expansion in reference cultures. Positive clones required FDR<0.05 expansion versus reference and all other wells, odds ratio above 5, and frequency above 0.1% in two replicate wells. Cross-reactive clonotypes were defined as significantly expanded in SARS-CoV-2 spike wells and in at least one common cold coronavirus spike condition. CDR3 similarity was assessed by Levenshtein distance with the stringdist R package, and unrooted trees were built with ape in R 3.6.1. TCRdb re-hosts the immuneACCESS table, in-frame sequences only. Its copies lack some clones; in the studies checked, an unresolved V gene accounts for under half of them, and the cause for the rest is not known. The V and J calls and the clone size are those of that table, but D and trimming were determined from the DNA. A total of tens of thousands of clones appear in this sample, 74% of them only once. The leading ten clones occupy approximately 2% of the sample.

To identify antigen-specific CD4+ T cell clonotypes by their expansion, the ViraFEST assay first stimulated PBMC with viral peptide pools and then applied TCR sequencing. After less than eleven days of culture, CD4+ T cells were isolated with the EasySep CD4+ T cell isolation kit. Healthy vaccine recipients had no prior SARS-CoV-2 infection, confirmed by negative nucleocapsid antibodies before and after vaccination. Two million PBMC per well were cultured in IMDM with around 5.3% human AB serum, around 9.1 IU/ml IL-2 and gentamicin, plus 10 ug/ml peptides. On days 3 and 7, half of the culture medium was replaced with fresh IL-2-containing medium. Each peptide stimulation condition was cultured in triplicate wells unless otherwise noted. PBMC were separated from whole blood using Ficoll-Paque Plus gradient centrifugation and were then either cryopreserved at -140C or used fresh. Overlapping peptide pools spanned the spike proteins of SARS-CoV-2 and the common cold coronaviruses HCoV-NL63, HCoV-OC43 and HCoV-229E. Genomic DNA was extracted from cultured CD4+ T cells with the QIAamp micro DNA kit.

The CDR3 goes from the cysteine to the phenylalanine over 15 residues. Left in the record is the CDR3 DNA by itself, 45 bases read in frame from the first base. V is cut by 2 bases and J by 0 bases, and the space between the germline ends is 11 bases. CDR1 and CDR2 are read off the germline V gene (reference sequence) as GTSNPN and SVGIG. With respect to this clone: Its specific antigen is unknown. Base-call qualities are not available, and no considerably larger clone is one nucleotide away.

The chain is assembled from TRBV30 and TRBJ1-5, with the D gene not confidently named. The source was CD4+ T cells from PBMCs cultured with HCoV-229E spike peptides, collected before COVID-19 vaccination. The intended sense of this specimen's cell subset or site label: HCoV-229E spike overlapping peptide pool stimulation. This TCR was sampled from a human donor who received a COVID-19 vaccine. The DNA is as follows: TGTGCCTGGAGTTCAGAGACGATTAGCAATCAGCCCCAGCATTTT. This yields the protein CAWSSETISNQPQHF.